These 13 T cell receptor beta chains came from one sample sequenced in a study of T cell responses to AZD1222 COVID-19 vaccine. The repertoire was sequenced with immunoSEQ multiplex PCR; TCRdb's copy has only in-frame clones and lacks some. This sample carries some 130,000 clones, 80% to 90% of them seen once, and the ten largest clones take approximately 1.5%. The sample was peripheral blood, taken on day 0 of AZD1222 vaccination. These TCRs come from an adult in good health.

This CDR3 is CASSLGGVGQPQHF. CDR3 bases: TGTGCCAGCAGTTTAGGGGGGGTCGGACAGCCCCAGCATTTT. The chain couples TRBV27 to TRBJ1-5; TRBD1 might be the D (5 bases). V lost 2 bases and J 7 bases, leaving 12 bases between the germline ends. The CDR3 contains 14 residues. Germline values: CDR1 MNHEY, CDR2 SMNVEV (reference sequence).

This CDR3 is CASSTSANTGELFF. The CDR3 coding sequence is TGCGCCAGCAGTACCAGCGCGAACACCGGGGAGCTGTTTTTT. The chain is built from TRBV5-1 and TRBJ2-2; D is ambiguous. Deletions cut 5 bases from V and 0 bases from J, with 8 bases between. The CDR3 has 14 residues. The germline V gene encodes CDR1 SGHRS and CDR2 YFSETQ.

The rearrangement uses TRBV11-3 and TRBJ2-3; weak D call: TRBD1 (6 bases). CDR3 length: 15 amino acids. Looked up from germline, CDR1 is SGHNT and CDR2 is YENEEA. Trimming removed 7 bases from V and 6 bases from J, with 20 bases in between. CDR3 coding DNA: TGTGCCAGCAACCCTTACAGGGAACCCTCCGATACGCAGTATTTT. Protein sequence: CASNPYREPSDTQYF.

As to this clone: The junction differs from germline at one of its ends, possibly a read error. The CDR3 is CASGFIAGYEQYF. The CDR3, as DNA: TGTGCCAGCGGCTTTATCGCGGGCTACGAGCAGTACTTC. The chain carries TRBV7-9 and TRBJ2-7; D might be TRBD2 (5 bases). This CDR3 is 13 amino acids long. The germline gives CDR1 SEHNR, CDR2 FQNEAQ (reference sequence).

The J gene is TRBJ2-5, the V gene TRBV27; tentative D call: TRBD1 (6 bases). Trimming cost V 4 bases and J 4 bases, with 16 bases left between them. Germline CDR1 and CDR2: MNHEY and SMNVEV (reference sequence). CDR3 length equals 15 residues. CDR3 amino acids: CASSSYTGIRETQYF. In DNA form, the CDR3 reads TGTGCCAGCAGTTCCTATACAGGGATAAGAGAGACCCAGTACTTC.

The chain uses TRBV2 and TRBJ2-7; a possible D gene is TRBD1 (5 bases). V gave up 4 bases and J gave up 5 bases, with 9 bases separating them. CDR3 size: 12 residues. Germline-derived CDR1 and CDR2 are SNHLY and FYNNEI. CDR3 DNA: TGTGCCAGCAGTGCCAGGGTCCACGAGCAGTACTTC. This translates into CASSARVHEQYF.

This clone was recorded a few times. The CDR3 loop is CASSHGRANTEAFF. The CDR3 DNA sequence: TGTGCCAGCAGCCATGGCCGGGCGAACACTGAAGCTTTCTTT. V usage is TRBV6-2 or TRBV6-3 and J usage is TRBJ1-1; D ambiguous. The CDR3 covers 14 residues. Germline V gene lookup returns CDR1 MNHEY and CDR2 SVGEGT. V lost 6 bases to trimming and J lost 1 base, with 12 bases between them.

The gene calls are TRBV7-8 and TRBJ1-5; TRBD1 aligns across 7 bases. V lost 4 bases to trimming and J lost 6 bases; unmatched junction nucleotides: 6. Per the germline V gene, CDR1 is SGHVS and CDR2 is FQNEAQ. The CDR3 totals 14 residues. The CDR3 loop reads CASSSGGRGQPQHF. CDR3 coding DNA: TGTGCCAGCAGCTCAGGGGGGCGGGGTCAGCCCCAGCATTTT.

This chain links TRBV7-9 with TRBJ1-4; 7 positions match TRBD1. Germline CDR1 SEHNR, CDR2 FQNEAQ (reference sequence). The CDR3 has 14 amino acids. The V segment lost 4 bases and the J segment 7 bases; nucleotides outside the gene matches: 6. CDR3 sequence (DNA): TGTGCCAGCAGCTCCACGAGGGGGCGTGAAAAACTGTTTTTT. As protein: CASSSTRGREKLFF.

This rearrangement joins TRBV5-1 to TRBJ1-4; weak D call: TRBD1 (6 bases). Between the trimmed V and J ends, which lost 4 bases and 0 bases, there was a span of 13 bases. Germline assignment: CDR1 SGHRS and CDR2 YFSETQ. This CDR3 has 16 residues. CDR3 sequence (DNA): TGCGCCAGCAGCAAACAGGGAAAAACAACTAATGAAAAACTGTTTTTT. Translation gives CASSKQGKTTNEKLFF.

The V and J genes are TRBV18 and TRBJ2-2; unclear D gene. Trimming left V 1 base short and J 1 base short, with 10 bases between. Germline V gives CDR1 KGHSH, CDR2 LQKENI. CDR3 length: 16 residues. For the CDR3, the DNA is TGTGCCAGCTCACCACGGATCCTAGAGAACACCGGGGAGCTGTTTTTT. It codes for CASSPRILENTGELFF.

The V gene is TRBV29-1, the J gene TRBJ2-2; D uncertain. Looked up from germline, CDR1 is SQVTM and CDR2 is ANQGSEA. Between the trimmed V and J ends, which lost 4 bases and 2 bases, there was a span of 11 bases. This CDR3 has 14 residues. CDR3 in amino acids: CSVAPRSNTGELFF. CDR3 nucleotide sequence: TGCAGCGTTGCCCCCCGCAGCAACACCGGGGAGCTGTTTTTT.

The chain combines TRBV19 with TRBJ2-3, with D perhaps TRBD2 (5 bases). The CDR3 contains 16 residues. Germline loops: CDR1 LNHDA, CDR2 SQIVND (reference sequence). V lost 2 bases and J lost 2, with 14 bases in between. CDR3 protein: CASSIRATGYTDTQYF. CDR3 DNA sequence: TGTGCCAGTAGTATAAGGGCAACGGGATACACAGATACGCAGTATTTT.